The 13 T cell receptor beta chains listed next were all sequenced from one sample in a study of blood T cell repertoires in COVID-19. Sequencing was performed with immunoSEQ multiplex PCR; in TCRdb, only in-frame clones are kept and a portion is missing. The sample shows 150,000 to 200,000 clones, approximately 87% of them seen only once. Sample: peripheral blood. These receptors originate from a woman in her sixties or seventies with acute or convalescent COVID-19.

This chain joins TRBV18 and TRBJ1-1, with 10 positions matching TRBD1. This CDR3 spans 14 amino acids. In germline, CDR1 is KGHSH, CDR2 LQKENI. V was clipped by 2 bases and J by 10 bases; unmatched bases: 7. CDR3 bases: TGTGCCAGCTCACCAGACAGGGGGCGAGGTGTAGCTTTCTTT. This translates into CASSPDRGRGVAFF.

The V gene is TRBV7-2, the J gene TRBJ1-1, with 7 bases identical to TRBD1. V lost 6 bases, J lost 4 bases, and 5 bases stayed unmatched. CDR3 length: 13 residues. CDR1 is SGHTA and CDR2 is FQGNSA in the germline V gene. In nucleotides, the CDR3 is TGTGCCAGCAGGTTCAGGGGGGCCACTGAAGCTTTCTTT. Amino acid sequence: CASRFRGATEAFF.

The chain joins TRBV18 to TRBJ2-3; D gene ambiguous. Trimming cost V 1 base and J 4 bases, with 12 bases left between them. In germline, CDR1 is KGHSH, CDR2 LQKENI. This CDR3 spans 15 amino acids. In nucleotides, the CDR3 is TGTGCCAGCTCACCACTGGCGGTGCCAGCAGATACGCAGTATTTT. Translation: CASSPLAVPADTQYF.

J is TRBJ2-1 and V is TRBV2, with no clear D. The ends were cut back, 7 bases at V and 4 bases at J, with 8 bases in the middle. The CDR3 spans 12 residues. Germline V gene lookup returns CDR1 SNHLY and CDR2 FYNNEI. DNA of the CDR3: TGTGCCAGCAACTCAGCGTACAATGAGCAGTTCTTC. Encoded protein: CASNSAYNEQFF.

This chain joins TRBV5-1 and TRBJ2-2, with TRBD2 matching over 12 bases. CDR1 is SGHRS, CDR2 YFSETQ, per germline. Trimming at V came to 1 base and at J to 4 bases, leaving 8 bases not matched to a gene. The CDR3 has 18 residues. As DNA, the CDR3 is TGCGCCAGCAGCTTGACCCCACTAGCGGGGGGTAGCACCGGGGAGCTGTTTTTT. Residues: CASSLTPLAGGSTGELFF. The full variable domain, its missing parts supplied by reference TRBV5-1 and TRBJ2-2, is KAGVTQTPRYLIKTRGQQVTLSCSPISGHRSVSWYQQTPGQGLQFLFEYFSETQRNKGNFPGRFSGRQFSNSRSEMNVSTLELGDSALYLCASSLTPLAGGSTGELFFGEGSRLTVL.

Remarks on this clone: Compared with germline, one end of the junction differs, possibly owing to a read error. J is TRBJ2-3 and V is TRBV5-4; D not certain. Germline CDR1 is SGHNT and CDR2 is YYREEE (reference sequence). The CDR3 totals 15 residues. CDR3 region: CASRLALAPGNTQYF. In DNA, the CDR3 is TGTGCCAGCAGATTGGCGTTGGCCCCGGGTAATACGCAGTATTTT.

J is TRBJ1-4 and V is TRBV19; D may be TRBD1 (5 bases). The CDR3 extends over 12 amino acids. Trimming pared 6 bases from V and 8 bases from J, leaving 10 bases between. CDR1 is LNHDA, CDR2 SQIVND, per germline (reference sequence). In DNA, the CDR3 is TGTGCCAGTAGAAGGGGTGTAGAAAAACTGTTTTTT. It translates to CASRRGVEKLFF.

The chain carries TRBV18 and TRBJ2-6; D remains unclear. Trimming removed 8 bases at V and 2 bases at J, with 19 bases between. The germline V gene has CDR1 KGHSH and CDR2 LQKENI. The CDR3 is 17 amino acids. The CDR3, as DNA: TGTGCCAGCACCCCACTGCAGGAACTCCCTGGGGCCAACGTCCTGACTTTC. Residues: CASTPLQELPGANVLTF.

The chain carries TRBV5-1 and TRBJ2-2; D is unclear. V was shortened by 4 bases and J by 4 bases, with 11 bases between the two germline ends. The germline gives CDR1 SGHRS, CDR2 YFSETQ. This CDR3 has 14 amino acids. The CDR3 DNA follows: TGCGCCAGCAGCCCCTTTGGCGGCACCGGGGAGCTGTTTTTT. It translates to CASSPFGGTGELFF.

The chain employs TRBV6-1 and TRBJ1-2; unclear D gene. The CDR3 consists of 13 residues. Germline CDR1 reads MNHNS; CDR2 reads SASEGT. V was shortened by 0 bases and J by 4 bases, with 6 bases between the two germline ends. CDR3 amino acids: CASSEAFSYGYTF. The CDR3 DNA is TGTGCCAGCAGTGAAGCGTTCTCCTATGGCTACACCTTC.

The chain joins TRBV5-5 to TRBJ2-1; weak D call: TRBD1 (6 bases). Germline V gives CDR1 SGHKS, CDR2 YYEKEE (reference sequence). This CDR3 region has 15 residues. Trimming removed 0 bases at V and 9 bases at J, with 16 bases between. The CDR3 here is CASSLGARRGSEQFF. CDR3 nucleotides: TGTGCCAGCAGCTTGGGGGCCCGAAGGGGGAGTGAGCAGTTCTTC.

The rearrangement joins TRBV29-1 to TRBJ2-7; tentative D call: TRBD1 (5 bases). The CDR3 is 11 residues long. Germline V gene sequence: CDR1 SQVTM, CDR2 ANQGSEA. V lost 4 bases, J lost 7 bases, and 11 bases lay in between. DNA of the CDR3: TGCAGCGTTGGTGGGGCTAGGGAGCAGTACTTC. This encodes CSVGGAREQYF.

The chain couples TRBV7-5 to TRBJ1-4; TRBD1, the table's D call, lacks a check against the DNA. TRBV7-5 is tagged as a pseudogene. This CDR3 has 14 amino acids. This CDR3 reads CVRSLRTPNEKLFF. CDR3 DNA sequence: TGTGTCAGAAGCTTACGGACACCAAACGAAAAACTGTTTTTT.